Below, 12 T cell receptor beta chains from the same sample are listed, as sequenced in a study of a mutant IDH1 vaccine in newly diagnosed glioma. Documented time point: week 5, during vaccination. Doses comprised 300 ug of mutant IDH1 20-mer peptide each, plus topical imiquimod. Profiled with immunoSEQ multiplex PCR; TCRdb holds only in-frame clones, not every one. Among about 54,000 clones listed, around 80% were seen once. Their target antigens are unknown. Sequenced material: PBMCs, taken from a glioma patient whose treatment included an IDH1 peptide vaccine. These receptors all come from a man aged 25-45 years with glioma.

The J gene is TRBJ2-5, the V gene TRBV30; D call uncertain. Between the trimmed V and J ends, which lost 0 bases and 1 base, there was a span of 3 bases. The CDR3 consists of 12 residues. The germline V gene encodes CDR1 GTSNPN and CDR2 SVGIG (reference sequence). CDR3 sequence: CAWSVVQETQYF. The CDR3 bases are TGTGCCTGGAGTGTTGTCCAAGAGACCCAGTACTTC.

The chain is built from TRBV9 and TRBJ2-2, with a possible D match to TRBD1 (5 bases). The CDR3 loop spans 18 amino acids. Germline lookup yields CDR1 SGDLS and CDR2 YYNGEE. The ends were cut back, 0 bases at V and 6 bases at J, with 21 bases in the middle. CDR3 nucleotides: TGTGCCAGCAGCGTAGAAACGGTTCACAGGCCTTATTCCGGGGAGCTGTTTTTT. This translates into CASSVETVHRPYSGELFF.

The chain uses TRBV18 and TRBJ2-5, with 7 nucleotides matching TRBD1. CDR1 and CDR2 (germline): KGHSH, LQKENI. With 6 bases clipped from V and 11 bases from J, the junction kept 18 bases outside the gene matches. This CDR3 contains 15 residues. The CDR3 DNA reads as TGTGCCAGCTCCCCCGGACAGGCGGTCCTGAGGGAGCAGTACTTC. Protein: CASSPGQAVLREQYF.

The chain uses TRBV7-9 and TRBJ1-4, with 9 positions matching TRBD1. The germline CDR1 and CDR2 sequences are SEHNR and FQNEAQ (reference sequence). CDR3 length equals 14 residues. After removal of 4 bases from V and 7 bases from J, the junction contained 4 bases not matched to a gene. As DNA, the CDR3 is TGTGCCAGCAGCTCGGGACAGGGAAGTGAAAAACTGTTTTTT. It encodes CASSSGQGSEKLFF.

The rearrangement uses TRBV7-8 and TRBJ2-3; 7 bases match TRBD2. Losses at the gene ends were 5 bases for V and 5 bases for J; bases not matched to a gene: 10. CDR1 and CDR2 from the germline V gene are SGHVS and FQNEAQ. The CDR3 consists of 15 residues. The DNA for the CDR3 is TGTGCCAGCAGCCCAAATGCCGGGGGGAAAGATACGCAGTATTTT. Translating it yields CASSPNAGGKDTQYF.

The chain carries TRBV12-5 and TRBJ2-3; 15 bases line up with TRBD2. This CDR3 spans 17 amino acids. V was pared by 5 bases and J by 3 bases, with 6 bases of the junction left unmatched. Germline V gives CDR1 LGHNT, CDR2 FRNRAP. CDR3 sequence: CASGPGLAGGPTDTQYF. For the CDR3, the DNA is TGTGCTAGTGGTCCTGGACTAGCGGGGGGGCCGACAGATACGCAGTATTTT.

The chain has TRBV5-1 and TRBJ2-5; tentative D call: TRBD2 (6 bases). The J call may be wrong; the DNA end is better matched by TRBJ2-7. This CDR3 is 14 amino acids long. Germline CDR1 is SGHRS and CDR2 is YFSETQ. CDR3: CASSLLASSYEQYF. Written as DNA, the CDR3 is TGCGCCAGCAGCTTGCTAGCGAGCTCCTACGAGCAGTACTTC.

The rearrangement uses TRBV28 and TRBJ1-1; D is uncertain. CDR3 size: 14 residues. The germline V gene encodes CDR1 MDHEN and CDR2 SYDVKM. The ends were cut back, 1 base at V and 5 bases at J, with 11 bases in the middle. The CDR3 bases are TGTGCCAGCAGTTTATTGGCGGTTTCGACTGAAGCTTTCTTT. It yields the protein CASSLLAVSTEAFF.

The V call is TRBV11-2, the J call TRBJ2-1, with D uncertain. The CDR3 spans 14 residues. CDR1 and CDR2 (germline): SGHAT, FQNNGV. V lost 7 bases and J lost 5, with 15 bases in between. CDR3 nucleotides: TGTGCCAGCACAGCTATTGCGTCAAACAATGAGCAGTTCTTC. It translates to CASTAIASNNEQFF.

The J gene is TRBJ2-7, the V gene TRBV2; D is unresolved. Germline V CDR1 and CDR2: SNHLY, FYNNEI. The CDR3 sequence is 14 residues long. Between the trimmed V and J ends, which lost 5 bases and 5 bases, there was a span of 16 bases. CDR3 protein: CASSLGPPMHEQYF. DNA for the CDR3: TGTGCCAGCAGTCTCGGCCCTCCCATGCACGAGCAGTACTTC.

The V and J genes are TRBV29-1 and TRBJ2-1; D call uncertain. The CDR3 extends over 12 amino acids. CDR1 SQVTM and CDR2 ANQGSEA come from the germline V gene. Trimming cost V 6 bases and J 5 bases, with 11 bases left between them. CDR3 sequence (DNA): TGCAGCGTGATTGTGGACCACAATGAGCAGTTCTTC. This encodes CSVIVDHNEQFF.

The CDR3 spells CASSPGGNTIYF. The CDR3 region has the DNA TGTGCCAGCAGTCCCGGAGGAAACACCATATATTTT. This rearrangement joins TRBV28 to TRBJ1-3; unclear D gene. The CDR3 consists of 12 residues. V was trimmed by 5 bases and J by 4 bases, leaving 6 bases between them. In germline, CDR1 is MDHEN, CDR2 SYDVKM.